This is a list of T cell receptor beta chains from one sample in a study of identical twins. TCRdb used MiXCR to reprocess the 5' RACE reads, holding one entry per CDR3 protein. The table includes 300,000 to 400,000 distinct CDR3 sequences, 10% to 15% detected once. The data were also submitted as part of a second study, on yellow fever vaccine responses in identical twins.

The sample was CD8+ T cells sorted from blood. Every receptor here comes from a woman in her late teens or twenties in good health. CDR3s include the opening cysteine and the closing phenylalanine or tryptophan. The D gene is left open where the match is weak. The size field is filled for only some rows; it gives once, few, many or a size class.

clone size: many; D gene: -; J gene: TRBJ2-2; V gene: TRBV5-1; CDR3 DNA: TGCGCCAGCAGCTTGTCTACGAGTGTTCAGAACACCGGGGAGCTGTTTTTT; CDR3 protein: CASSLSTSVQNTGELFF
clone size: -; D gene: -; J gene: TRBJ2-7; V gene: TRBV29-1; CDR3 DNA: TGCAGCGTTGAACTTGGGGGCCCCTACGAGCAGTACTTC; CDR3 protein: CSVELGGPYEQYF
clone size: -; D gene: TRBD1; J gene: TRBJ2-3; V gene: TRBV27; CDR3 DNA: TGTGCCAGCAGTTCCGGGACAGGGGTAGGGGATACGCAGTATTTT; CDR3 protein: CASSSGTGVGDTQYF
clone size: few; D gene: -; J gene: TRBJ1-2; V gene: TRBV27; CDR3 DNA: TGTGCCAGCAGCCCCTCTCCGGATCATAACTATGGCTACACCTTC; CDR3 protein: CASSPSPDHNYGYTF
clone size: few; D gene: -; J gene: TRBJ2-1; V gene: TRBV20-1; CDR3 DNA: TGCAGTGCTACTGACAGAGATTGGGCAAAGACGGACAATGAGCAGTTCTTC; CDR3 protein: CSATDRDWAKTDNEQFF
clone size: few; D gene: TRBD1; J gene: TRBJ1-2; V gene: TRBV6-5; CDR3 DNA: TGTGCCAGCAGTTACACTACAGGGGGCAGTAACTATGGCTACACCTTC; CDR3 protein: CASSYTTGGSNYGYTF
clone size: -; D gene: -; J gene: TRBJ1-2; V gene: TRBV12-3/TRBV12-4; CDR3 DNA: TGTGCCAGCAGTCCTTGGGTAACAGGAACCTATGGCTACACCTTC; CDR3 protein: CASSPWVTGTYGYTF
clone size: few; D gene: TRBD2; J gene: TRBJ2-2; V gene: TRBV12-3/TRBV12-4; CDR3 DNA: TGTGCCAGCAGCTTAGCGGGAGGTGGTCCCGGGGAGCTGTTTTTT; CDR3 protein: CASSLAGGGPGELFF
clone size: -; D gene: TRBD2; J gene: TRBJ2-5; V gene: TRBV14; CDR3 DNA: TGTGCCAGCAGCCAAGTCGGCGCGGGGGACCTCCAAGAGACCCAGTACTTC; CDR3 protein: CASSQVGAGDLQETQYF
clone size: few; D gene: TRBD2; J gene: TRBJ2-1; V gene: TRBV20-1; CDR3 DNA: TGCAGTGCTAGACACAAGCGGGAGGGCGACCGTCTGAGCTCCTACAATGAGCAGTTCTTC; CDR3 protein: CSARHKREGDRLSSYNEQFF
clone size: few; D gene: TRBD1; J gene: TRBJ2-5; V gene: TRBV4-1; CDR3 DNA: TGCGCCAGCAGCCAAGATTTGACAGGGCAAGAGACCCAGTACTTC; CDR3 protein: CASSQDLTGQETQYF
clone size: many; D gene: TRBD2; J gene: TRBJ2-7; V gene: TRBV12-3/TRBV12-4; CDR3 DNA: TGTGCCAGCAGTTTAGGGCTAGCGGTGACCTCCTACGAGCAGTACTTC; CDR3 protein: CASSLGLAVTSYEQYF
clone size: few; D gene: -; J gene: TRBJ2-3; V gene: TRBV7-9; CDR3 DNA: TGTGCCAGCAGCCCGAGGACAACTAGCACAGATACGCAGTATTTT; CDR3 protein: CASSPRTTSTDTQYF
clone size: few; D gene: -; J gene: TRBJ2-1; V gene: TRBV11-1; CDR3 DNA: TGTGCCAGCAGCTTAAGTCGCAGGGAGGATGAGCAGTTCTTC; CDR3 protein: CASSLSRREDEQFF
clone size: -; D gene: -; J gene: TRBJ2-2; V gene: TRBV27; CDR3 DNA: TGTGCCAGCAGTCGGGGGCCAGCGAACACCGGGGAGCTGTTTTTT; CDR3 protein: CASSRGPANTGELFF
clone size: many; D gene: -; J gene: TRBJ2-2; V gene: TRBV28; CDR3 DNA: TGTGCCAGCGGGGGAGACACCGGGGAGCTGTTTTTT; CDR3 protein: CASGGDTGELFF